This is a list of T cell receptor beta chains from one sample in a study of brain metastases from non-small cell lung cancer. Sequencing used immunoSEQ multiplex PCR; TCRdb keeps in-frame clones, though not all of them. The sample carries a few thousand clones, about 80% recorded once. Sample: primary lung tumor tissue. The receptors stem from a donor over 35 with non-small cell lung cancer. Each CDR3 is given with its conserved first and last residue. The order of the fields is D gene, J gene, V gene, CDR3 DNA, CDR3 protein. The D gene is left open where the match is weak.

d_gene: TRBD2; j_gene: TRBJ2-1; v_gene: TRBV24-1; CDR3nt: TGTGCCACCACTAGCGGGGGACACGGCTACAATGAGCAGTTCTTC; CDR3aa: CATTSGGHGYNEQFF
d_gene: -; j_gene: TRBJ2-7; v_gene: TRBV2; CDR3nt: TGTGCCAGCAGTGCAGGCAGGGTAGGCTACGAGCAGTACTTC; CDR3aa: CASSAGRVGYEQYF
d_gene: -; j_gene: TRBJ2-3; v_gene: TRBV19; CDR3nt: TGTGCCAGTAGTATTGCCCTAGTTGGGGATACGCAGTATTTT; CDR3aa: CASSIALVGDTQYF
d_gene: -; j_gene: TRBJ1-5; v_gene: TRBV2; CDR3nt: TGTGCCAGCAGTGAAGCGAACCATCAGCCCCAGCATTTT; CDR3aa: CASSEANHQPQHF
d_gene: TRBD1; j_gene: TRBJ1-1; v_gene: TRBV7-2; CDR3nt: TGTGCCAGCAGCTTAGGAGGGGGCAGCACTGAAGCTTTCTTT; CDR3aa: CASSLGGGSTEAFF
d_gene: -; j_gene: TRBJ2-5; v_gene: TRBV2; CDR3nt: TGTGCCAGCAGCGGGCTCCAAGAGACCCAGTACTTC; CDR3aa: CASSGLQETQYF
d_gene: -; j_gene: TRBJ1-2; v_gene: TRBV29-1; CDR3nt: TGCAGCGTTGCCCACCCGAGGGATGGCTACACCTTC; CDR3aa: CSVAHPRDGYTF
d_gene: TRBD1; j_gene: TRBJ1-2; v_gene: TRBV27; CDR3nt: TGTGCCAGCAGCCCGAGACAGGGGGCTACCTTTGGCTACACCTTC; CDR3aa: CASSPRQGATFGYTF
d_gene: -; j_gene: TRBJ2-5; v_gene: TRBV7-3; CDR3nt: TGTGCCAGCAGCTTAACGCCGGGCAGAGGTTACGAGACCCAGTACTTC; CDR3aa: CASSLTPGRGYETQYF
d_gene: -; j_gene: TRBJ2-3; v_gene: TRBV10-3; CDR3nt: TGTGCCATCACTCAGGGATGGGGAGATACGCAGTATTTT; CDR3aa: CAITQGWGDTQYF
d_gene: TRBD1; j_gene: TRBJ2-3; v_gene: TRBV24-1; CDR3nt: TGTGCCACCAGTGATTCCCGACAGGGGGCAGATACGCAGTATTTT; CDR3aa: CATSDSRQGADTQYF
d_gene: TRBD2; j_gene: TRBJ2-1; v_gene: TRBV4-3; CDR3nt: TGCGCCAGCAGCCAAGATCCTCCAGGAGCGGGACTCTACAATGAGCAGTTCTTC; CDR3aa: CASSQDPPGAGLYNEQFF
d_gene: -; j_gene: TRBJ2-7; v_gene: TRBV6-7; CDR3nt: TGTGCCAGCACTCTTTGGCAGGAGTGGGGCGAGCAGTACTTC; CDR3aa: CASTLWQEWGEQYF
d_gene: TRBD1; j_gene: TRBJ2-5; v_gene: TRBV24-1; CDR3nt: TGTGCCACCAGCTTAACGGGACAGCGGCAAGAGACCCAGTACTTC; CDR3aa: CATSLTGQRQETQYF
d_gene: TRBD1; j_gene: TRBJ2-2; v_gene: TRBV10-3; CDR3nt: TGTGCCATCAGCCGACAGGGGGCGCCGACCGGGGAGCTGTTTTTT; CDR3aa: CAISRQGAPTGELFF
d_gene: -; j_gene: TRBJ1-6; v_gene: TRBV6-1; CDR3nt: TGTGCCAGCAGTGGAGATCACCGGACATATAATTCACCCCTCCACTTT; CDR3aa: CASSGDHRTYNSPLHF
d_gene: -; j_gene: TRBJ2-1; v_gene: TRBV6-2/TRBV6-3; CDR3nt: TGTGCCAGCAGCCTACTAAACAATGGTGAGCAGTTCTTC; CDR3aa: CASSLLNNGEQFF
d_gene: TRBD1; j_gene: TRBJ1-3; v_gene: TRBV7-2; CDR3nt: TGTGCCAGCAGCTTCTTTAGGACAGGCACTGGAAACACCATATATTTT; CDR3aa: CASSFFRTGTGNTIYF